The TCR beta chain under discussion was sequenced for a study of shared clonotypes between healthy human individuals. Every donor was a Caucasian adult from Nashville, Tennessee. As concerns this clone: Antigen: not known.

It was across several immunoSEQ plates that each subset's genomic DNA was evenly split. Sorted-subset replicate PCRs used 200 ng DNA, about 30,000 T cell genomes. The data were produced by immunoSEQ multiplex PCR, yet TCRdb's version contains in-frame clones alone and is incomplete. The sample lists over 2 million clones, around 90% seen once, with approximately 0.39% in the top ten. V gave up 4 bases and J gave up 6 bases, with 11 bases separating them. There are 12 residues in the CDR3. CDR1 SGHRS and CDR2 YFSETQ come from the germline V gene. Study observations and caveats: Rarefaction exposed incomplete sorted-subset sequencing despite large depth.

This chain connects TRBV5-1 to TRBJ2-7; D ambiguous. The TCR originated in a man between 18 and 29 years old in good health. Some clones in this sample may be carry-over from other donors' samples. Sequencing input: naive CD4+ T cells from PBMCs. Described subset: CD45RA+ positively selected. Here the CDR3 reads CASSPDKGEQYF. DNA of the CDR3: TGCGCCAGCAGCCCGGATAAGGGCGAGCAGTACTTC.